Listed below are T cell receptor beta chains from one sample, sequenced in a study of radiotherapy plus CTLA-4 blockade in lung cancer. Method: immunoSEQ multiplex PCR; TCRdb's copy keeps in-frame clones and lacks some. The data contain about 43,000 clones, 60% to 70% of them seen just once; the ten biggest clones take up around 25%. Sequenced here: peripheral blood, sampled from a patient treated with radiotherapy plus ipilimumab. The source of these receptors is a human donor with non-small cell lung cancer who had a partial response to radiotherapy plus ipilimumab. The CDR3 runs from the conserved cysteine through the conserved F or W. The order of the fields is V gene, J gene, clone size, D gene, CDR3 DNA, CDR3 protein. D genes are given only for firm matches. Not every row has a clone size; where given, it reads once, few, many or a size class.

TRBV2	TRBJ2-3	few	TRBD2	TGTGCCAGCGTAGATAGCGGGGTAGGCACAGATACGCAGTATTTT	CASVDSGVGTDTQYF
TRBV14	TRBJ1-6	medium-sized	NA	TGTGCCAGCAGCCAAGATATCGGACAGTATTCACCCCTCCACTTT	CASSQDIGQYSPLHF
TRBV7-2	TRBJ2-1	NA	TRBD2	TGTGCCAGCAGCTTGACTAGCGGGGGCTCCCTCTACAATGAGCAGTTCTTC	CASSLTSGGSLYNEQFF
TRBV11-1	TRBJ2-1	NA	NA	TGTGCCAGCAGCCGGACCAGCGGGCGTTCCTACAATGAGCAGTTCTTC	CASSRTSGRSYNEQFF
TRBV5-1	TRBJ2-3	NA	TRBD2	TGCGCCAGCAGCAACCAAAGGACTAGCGGGGTCCCAGATACGCAGTATTTT	CASSNQRTSGVPDTQYF
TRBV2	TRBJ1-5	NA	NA	TGTGCCAGCGCGGGTGGGGAGAGCAATCAGCCCCAGCATTTT	CASAGGESNQPQHF
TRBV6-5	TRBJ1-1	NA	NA	TGTGCCAGCCGACGACACCTGAACACTGAAGCTTTCTTT	CASRRHLNTEAFF
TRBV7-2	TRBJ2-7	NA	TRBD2	TGTGCCAGCAGCCCTGGGATCTCCGGTCGCGGGGGGCCTTCCTACGAGCAGTACTTC	CASSPGISGRGGPSYEQYF
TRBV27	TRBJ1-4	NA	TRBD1	TGTGCCAGCAGTTTATCCCAACCCGACAGGGGAGTAGGCAATGAAAAACTGTTTTTT	CASSLSQPDRGVGNEKLFF
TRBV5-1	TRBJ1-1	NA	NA	TGCGCCAGCAGCATCGTTGGGGGGGCGAACACTGAAGCTTTCTTT	CASSIVGGANTEAFF
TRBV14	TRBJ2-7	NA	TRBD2	TGTGCCAGCAGCGCTCTAGCGGGAGCATCATACGAGCAGTACTTC	CASSALAGASYEQYF
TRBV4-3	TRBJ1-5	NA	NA	TGCGCCAGCAGCCAAGACGGGAGGAATCAGCCCCAGCATTTT	CASSQDGRNQPQHF
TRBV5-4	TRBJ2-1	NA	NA	TGTGCCAGCAGCTTGGGTGGGGCGGATGAGCAGTTCTTC	CASSLGGADEQFF
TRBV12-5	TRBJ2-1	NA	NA	TGTGCTAGTGGTTTATCGAGCCAGGATGAGCAGTTCTTC	CASGLSSQDEQFF
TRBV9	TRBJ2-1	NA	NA	TGTGCCAGCAGCGTAGTTCCAGGCCCCGGCGATGAGCAGTTCTTC	CASSVVPGPGDEQFF
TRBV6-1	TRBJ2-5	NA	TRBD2	TGTGCCAGCAGTACGGCTAGCGGGAGTGGAGAGACCCAGTACTTC	CASSTASGSGETQYF
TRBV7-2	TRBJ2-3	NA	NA	TGTGCCAGCAGCTCGTTTAGGGGCGATACGCAGTATTTT	CASSSFRGDTQYF
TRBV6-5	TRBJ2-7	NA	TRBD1	TGTGCCAGCAAAAGGACAGGGAGCTCCTACGAGCAGTACTTC	CASKRTGSSYEQYF
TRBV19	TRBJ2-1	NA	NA	TGTGCCAGTACTTTGGGTGGGAGTGTCTACAATGAGCAGTTCTTC	CASTLGGSVYNEQFF
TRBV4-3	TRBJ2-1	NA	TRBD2	TGCGCCAGCAGCCAGGTGCCCCCGGGACTAGCGGCGCTGGTTCAGTTCTTC	CASSQVPPGLAALVQFF
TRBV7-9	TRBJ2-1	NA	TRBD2	TGTGCCAGCAGCCCTCGAGCGGGAGGTGCAGGGGGGGTCAATGAGCAGTTCTTC	CASSPRAGGAGGVNEQFF
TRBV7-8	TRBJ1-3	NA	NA	TGTGCCAGCAGCTTAGGGCAGCGGAGCTCTGGAAACACCATATATTTT	CASSLGQRSSGNTIYF
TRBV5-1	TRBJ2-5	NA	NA	TGCGCCAGCAGCTTGGGTATAGCAGCAGAGACCCAGTACTTC	CASSLGIAAETQYF
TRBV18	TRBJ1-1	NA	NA	TGTGCCAGCTCACCACGGAAAGGGGCTAACATGAACACTGAAGCTTTCTTT	CASSPRKGANMNTEAFF
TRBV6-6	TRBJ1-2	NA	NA	TGTGCCAGCAAGTTAGGGGTAGCTAACTATGGCTACACCTTC	CASKLGVANYGYTF
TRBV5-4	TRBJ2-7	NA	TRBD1	TGTGCCAGCAGCTCTCCGGGACAGGGGCTCGAGCAGTACTTC	CASSSPGQGLEQYF
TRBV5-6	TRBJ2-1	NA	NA	TGTGCCAGCAGCTTTAAACAGTTTTACAATGAGCAGTTCTTC	CASSFKQFYNEQFF
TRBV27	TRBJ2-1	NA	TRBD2	TGTGCCAGCAGCCCAAAAAGGACTAGCGGGAGTGGGAATGAGCAGTTCTTC	CASSPKRTSGSGNEQFF
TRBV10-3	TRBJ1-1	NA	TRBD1	TGTGCCATCAGTGAGTCGAGGACAGGGATTATGAACACTGAAGCTTTCTTT	CAISESRTGIMNTEAFF
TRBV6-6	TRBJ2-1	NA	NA	TGTGCCAGCAACCAAATACACAGCTCCTACAATGAGCAGTTCTTC	CASNQIHSSYNEQFF
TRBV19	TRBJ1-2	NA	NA	TGTGCCAGTAGTATTAGGAGGGAGGGAAGCTATGGCTACACCTTC	CASSIRREGSYGYTF
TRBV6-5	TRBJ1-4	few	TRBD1	TGTGCCAGCAGACCGGGACAGTGGGTTAATGAAAAACTGTTTTTT	CASRPGQWVNEKLFF
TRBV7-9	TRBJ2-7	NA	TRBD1	TGTGCCAGCACAGGACAGGGGAAATACGAGCAGTACTTC	CASTGQGKYEQYF
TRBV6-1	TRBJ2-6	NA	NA	TGTGCCAGCAGTTCCGGGGGCTCTGGGGCCAACGTCCTGACTTTC	CASSSGGSGANVLTF
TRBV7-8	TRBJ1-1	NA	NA	TGTGCCAGCAGTCCACCGAGGGACACTGAAGCTTTCTTT	CASSPPRDTEAFF
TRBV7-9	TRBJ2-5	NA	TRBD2	TGTGCCAGCAGCTCTGATTGGGCTAGCGGGGGGGCTGTCCAAGAGACCCAGTACTTC	CASSSDWASGGAVQETQYF
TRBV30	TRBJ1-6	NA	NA	TGTGCCTGTGGCGGGGATTTTGATAATTCACCCCTCCACTTT	CACGGDFDNSPLHF
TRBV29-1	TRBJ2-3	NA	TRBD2	TGCAGCGTGGGGGGGCTAGCGGGAGGAAGCACAGATACGCAGTATTTT	CSVGGLAGGSTDTQYF
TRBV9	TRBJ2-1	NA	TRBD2	TGTGCCAGCAGCGCTAGCGGGAGGGGCTACAATGAGCAGTTCTTC	CASSASGRGYNEQFF
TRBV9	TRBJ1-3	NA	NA	TGTGCCAGCAGCGTACAAGGAGGGTCTGGAAACACCATATATTTT	CASSVQGGSGNTIYF
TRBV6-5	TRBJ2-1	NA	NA	TGTGCCAGCAGATTACAGGAAGCCTACAATGAGCAGTTCTTC	CASRLQEAYNEQFF
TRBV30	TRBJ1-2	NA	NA	TGTGCCTGGAACCTTTCCGGGAATGGCTACACCTTC	CAWNLSGNGYTF
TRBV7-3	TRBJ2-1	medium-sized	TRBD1	TGTGCCAGCAGTCCCGCCGGGACAGACGCCGATGAGCAGTTCTTC	CASSPAGTDADEQFF
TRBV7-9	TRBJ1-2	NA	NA	TGTGCCAGCAGCTTAGCAGGAGGGAGGGGCTTCGTGGACTATGGCTACACCTTC	CASSLAGGRGFVDYGYTF
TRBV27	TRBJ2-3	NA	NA	TGTGCCACCAACCCCCGTAGGGGTTCAGATACGCAGTATTTT	CATNPRRGSDTQYF
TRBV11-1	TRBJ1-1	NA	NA	TGTGCCAGCAGCTTAGCGAGGTCAGGGCCGAACACTGAAGCTTTCTTT	CASSLARSGPNTEAFF
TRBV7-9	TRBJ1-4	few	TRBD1	TGTGCCAGCAGCTTAGAGCCTGGGACAGGGGTAAATGAAAAACTGTTTTTT	CASSLEPGTGVNEKLFF
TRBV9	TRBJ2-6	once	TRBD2	TGTGCCAGCAGCGTAACCAGCGGGGCCAGCTCTGGGGCCAACGTCCTGACTTTC	CASSVTSGASSGANVLTF
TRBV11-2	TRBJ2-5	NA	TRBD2	TGTGCCAGCAGCCGACTAGCGGGGAGGGATTGGGAGACCCAGTACTTC	CASSRLAGRDWETQYF
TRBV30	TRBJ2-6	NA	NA	TGTGCCTGGACAGAACCTTCCTCTGGGGCCAACGTCCTGACTTTC	CAWTEPSSGANVLTF
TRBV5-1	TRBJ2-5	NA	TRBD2	TGCGCCAGCAGCTCGAGGGGACTAGCGGGGGCCCCGTACCAAGAGACCCAGTACTTC	CASSSRGLAGAPYQETQYF
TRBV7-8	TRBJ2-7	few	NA	TGTGCCAGCAGCTTAGGGCGGGAACTCTCCTACGAGCAGTACTTC	CASSLGRELSYEQYF
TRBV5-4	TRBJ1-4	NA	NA	TGTGCCAGCAGCCGGGGGGCTTCAACTAATGAAAAACTGTTTTTT	CASSRGASTNEKLFF
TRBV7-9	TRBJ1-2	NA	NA	TGTGCCAGCAGCCGTTCATCGGACTATGGCTACACCTTC	CASSRSSDYGYTF
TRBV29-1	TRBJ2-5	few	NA	TGCAGCGTACACGCCCCCGGGTTGTCTCAAGAGACCCAGTACTTC	CSVHAPGLSQETQYF
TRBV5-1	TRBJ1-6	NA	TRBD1	TGCGCCAGCAGCTTTGAGGGACAGGGCGGGTCACCCCTCCACTTT	CASSFEGQGGSPLHF
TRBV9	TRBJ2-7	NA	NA	TGTGCCAGCAGCGTAGGTCCATTCCCCGCAGGGTCCGAGCAGTACTTC	CASSVGPFPAGSEQYF
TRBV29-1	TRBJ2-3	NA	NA	TGCAGCGTTAGTGGGCAGTCCCCAGATACGCAGTATTTT	CSVSGQSPDTQYF